This is a list of T cell receptor beta chains from one sample in a study of blood T cell repertoires in COVID-19. Libraries were prepared by immunoSEQ multiplex PCR; TCRdb keeps only in-frame clonotypes and omits some of them. Of about 140,000 clones listed, approximately 88% are singletons. The sequenced sample was peripheral blood. The receptors were gathered from a man in his sixties with active or convalescent COVID-19. Each CDR3 is given with its conserved first and last residue. Size is stated for part of the rows, as once, few or many counts, or as a class when the clone is expanded.

V,size,CDR3
TRBV6-5,-,CASSYRQGGPYEQYF
TRBV27,large,CASSFLSLGGGRGDEQFF
TRBV20-1,-,CSASTGKTNEKLFF
TRBV4-1,-,CASSQILAGGNGELFF
TRBV9,few,CASSPWELGRHEQYF
TRBV6-5,-,CASRWQGGRGYTF
TRBV9,-,CASSAEPSGGGNTDTQYF
TRBV6-5,-,CASSYDRNQPQHF
TRBV28,-,CASSPQGVYQETQYF
TRBV5-4,-,CASRDRTAYNEQFF
TRBV27,-,CASSLSGQETQYF
TRBV19,-,CASSPDRGQGNTEAFF
TRBV5-1,once,CASRAQVSGTGNTIYF
TRBV5-1,-,CASSLVSGIQETQYF
TRBV6-5,-,CAIRDRLAKNIQYF
TRBV7-2,-,CASSFGPGQSETQYF
TRBV5-1,-,CASRQGAIPRTEAFF
TRBV5-1,-,CASSLRGSYNEQFF
TRBV18,once,CASSLGRGTDTQYF
TRBV18,-,CASSQQGGTANYGYTF
TRBV28,-,CASSRLGGRDRGSYGYTF
TRBV4-1,-,CASSQESGRSLTEAFF
TRBV29-1,few,CSVERSAGRRTSGYTF
TRBV4-1,-,CASSRDRGSTEAFF
TRBV3-1/TRBV3-2,-,CASSQEASIYNEQFF
TRBV19,-,CASRPGTGDPRPYEQYF
TRBV19,-,CASSYSGTGGRYEQYF
TRBV28,-,CASSFPGLPYNEQFF
TRBV5-1,few,CASSLGLAESSYNEQFF
TRBV2,-,CASSRVEGRTEAFF
TRBV19,-,CASGYFGETQYF
TRBV29-1,-,CSVAGSAGNTIYF
TRBV7-9,-,CASSLGWVASNEQFF
TRBV9,-,CASSVGAGGPLAAQYF
TRBV6-5,once,CASSLRARKDTQYF
TRBV6-5,-,CASSYRQGIHEQYF
TRBV7-9,-,CASSSRGGGSSYNEQFF
TRBV28,-,CASSLTGGWQPQHF
TRBV29-1,-,CSVLGGNTEAFF
TRBV6-5,-,CASSYGTQSSYEQYF
TRBV7-9,-,CATGRSSGITDTQYF
TRBV15,-,CATSRDQREGRNEQFF